The entry below gives a single TCR beta chain sequence along with its context. Antigen specificity is unknown. Repertoires were generated with immunoSEQ multiplex PCR, while TCRdb's copy carries only in-frame clones and drops some. The sample holds about 120,000 clones, roughly 92% seen once. These data belong to a study of T cell responses to AZD1222 COVID-19 vaccine. The germline CDR1 and CDR2 sequences are MNHEY and SVGAGI. The ends were cut back, 6 bases at V and 0 bases at J, with 12 bases in the middle. The length of the CDR3 is 15 residues. Regarding the study as a whole: Reports indicate that nearly half of spike-specific TCRs are directed at unmutated variant regions.

The specimen comprised peripheral blood, sampled 28 days after the second AZD1222 dose. The gene calls are TRBV6-5 and TRBJ2-4, with unresolved D. The source is an adult who received the AZD1222 COVID-19 vaccine. The CDR3 region is CASRPTTVAKNIQYF. Here the CDR3 DNA reads TGTGCCAGCAGGCCTACCACAGTAGCCAAAAACATTCAGTACTTC.